Sequencing of this T cell receptor (beta chain) was carried out in a study of regulatory T cells in long-lasting Graves disease. Notes on the study in general: The study found lower TCR diversity in persistent Graves' patients than in newly diagnosed ones.

Germline-derived CDR1 and CDR2 are SGHKS and YYEKEE (reference sequence). There are 12 residues in the CDR3. V dropped 3 bases and J dropped 2 bases, with 6 bases sitting between them. Regarding this clonotype: Its antigen remains unidentified.

This sample's time point: newly diagnosed GD, antithyroid drugs for less than 3 months. Researchers made the TCR library from RNA that was extracted from PBMCs. According to the study, TCR beta libraries were built with iRepertoire HTBI primers and CDR3-region Arm-PCR. MiXCR was run by TCRdb on the multiplex PCR reads, yielding one entry per CDR3 protein. Of about 200,000 distinct CDR3 sequences listed, approximately 20% are singletons. Sequencing used peripheral blood mononuclear cells (PBMCs), obtained at new diagnosis, from a patient treated with antithyroid drugs. The V and J genes are TRBV5-5 and TRBJ2-7; no clear D. The clonotype comes from a female donor with Graves disease. The CDR3 nucleotides are TGTGCCAGCAGCTATCGGACCTACGAGCAGTACTTC. This sequence encodes CASSYRTYEQYF.